The T cell receptor (beta chain) described here comes from a study of shared T cell receptors in the human thymus. After removal of 3 bases from V and 2 bases from J, the junction contained 7 bases not matched to a gene. This CDR3 has 16 residues. The germline V gene encodes CDR1 WSHSY and CDR2 SAAADI. Method: immunoSEQ multiplex PCR; TCRdb's copy keeps in-frame clones and lacks some. Among 600,000 or so clones listed, approximately 87% were seen once. These same data were also listed under a study on human thymus T cells. According to that study: In corrective heart surgery, resections were taken, and these provided the thymus tissue.

The sequence was collected from a boy under two years old with a congenital heart defect. Sequencing was performed on thymocytes. The rearrangement links TRBV10-2 to TRBJ2-1; TRBD2 matches 7 bases. The CDR3 sequence: CASSEDGRWTYNEQFF. Written as DNA, the CDR3 is TGCGCCAGCAGTGAAGACGGGAGGTGGACCTACAATGAGCAGTTCTTC.